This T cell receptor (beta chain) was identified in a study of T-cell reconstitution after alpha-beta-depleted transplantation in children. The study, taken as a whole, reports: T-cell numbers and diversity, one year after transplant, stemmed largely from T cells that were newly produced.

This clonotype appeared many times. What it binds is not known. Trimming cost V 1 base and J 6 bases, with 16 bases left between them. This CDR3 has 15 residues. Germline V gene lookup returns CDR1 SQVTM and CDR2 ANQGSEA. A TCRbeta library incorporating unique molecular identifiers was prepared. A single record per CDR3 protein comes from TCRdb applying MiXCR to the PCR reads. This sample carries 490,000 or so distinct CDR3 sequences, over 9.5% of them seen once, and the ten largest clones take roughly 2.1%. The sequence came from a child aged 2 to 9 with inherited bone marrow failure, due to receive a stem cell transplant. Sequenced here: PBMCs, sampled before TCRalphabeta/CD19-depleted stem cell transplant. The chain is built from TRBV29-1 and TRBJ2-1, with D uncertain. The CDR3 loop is CSVEGRVRVPNEQFF. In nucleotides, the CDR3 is TGCAGCGTTGAAGGGCGAGTGAGAGTGCCCAATGAGCAGTTCTTC.